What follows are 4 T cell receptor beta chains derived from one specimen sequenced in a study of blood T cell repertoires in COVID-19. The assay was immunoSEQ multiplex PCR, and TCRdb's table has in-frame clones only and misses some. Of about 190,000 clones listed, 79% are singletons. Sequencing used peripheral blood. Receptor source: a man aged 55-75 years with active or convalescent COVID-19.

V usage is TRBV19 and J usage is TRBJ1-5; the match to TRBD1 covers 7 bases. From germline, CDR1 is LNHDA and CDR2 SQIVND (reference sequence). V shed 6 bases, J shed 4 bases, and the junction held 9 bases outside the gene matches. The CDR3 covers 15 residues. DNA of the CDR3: TGTGCCAGTAGCACCACTGGGACAGTAAATCAGCCCCAGCATTTT. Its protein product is CASSTTGTVNQPQHF.

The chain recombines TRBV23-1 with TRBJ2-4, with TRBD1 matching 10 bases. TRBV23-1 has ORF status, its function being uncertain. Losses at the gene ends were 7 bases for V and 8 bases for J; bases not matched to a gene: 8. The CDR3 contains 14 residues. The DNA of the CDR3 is TGCGCCAGCAAACCTAGGGGGACAGGGGACATTCAGTACTTC. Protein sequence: CASKPRGTGDIQYF.

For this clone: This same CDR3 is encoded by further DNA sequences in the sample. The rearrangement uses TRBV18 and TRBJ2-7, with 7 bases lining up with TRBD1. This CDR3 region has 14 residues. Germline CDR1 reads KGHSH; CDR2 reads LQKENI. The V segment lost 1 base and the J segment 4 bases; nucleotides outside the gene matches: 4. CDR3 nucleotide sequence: TGTGCCAGCTCACCACGGGACAGAGCTTACGAGCAGTACTTC. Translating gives CASSPRDRAYEQYF.

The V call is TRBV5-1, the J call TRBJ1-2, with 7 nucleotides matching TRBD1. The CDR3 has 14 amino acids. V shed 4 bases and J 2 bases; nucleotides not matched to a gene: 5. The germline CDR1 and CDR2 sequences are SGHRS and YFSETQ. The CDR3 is CASSPQGQNYGYTF. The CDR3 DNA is TGCGCCAGCAGCCCCCAGGGACAGAACTATGGCTACACCTTC.